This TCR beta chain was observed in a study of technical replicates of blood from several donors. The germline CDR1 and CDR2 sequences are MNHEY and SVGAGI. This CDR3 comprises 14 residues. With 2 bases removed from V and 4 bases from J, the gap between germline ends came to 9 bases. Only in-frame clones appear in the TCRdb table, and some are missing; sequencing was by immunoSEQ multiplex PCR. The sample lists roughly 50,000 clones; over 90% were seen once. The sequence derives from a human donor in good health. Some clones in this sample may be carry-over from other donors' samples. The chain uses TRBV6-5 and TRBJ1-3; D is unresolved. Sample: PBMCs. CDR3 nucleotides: TGTGCCAGCAGTTACGGAGGGTCCGGAAACACCATATATTTT. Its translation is CASSYGGSGNTIYF.